The 17 T cell receptor beta chains presented below share a single source sample, sequenced in a study of T cell responses to AZD1222 COVID-19 vaccine. Repertoires were generated with immunoSEQ multiplex PCR, while TCRdb's copy carries only in-frame clones and drops some. The data hold some 180,000 clones, with approximately 91% observed a single time. The material was peripheral blood, obtained 28 days after the second AZD1222 dose. The receptors stem from an adult who received the AZD1222 COVID-19 vaccine.

The chain employs TRBV5-1 and TRBJ2-5, with D maybe TRBD1 (6 bases). The CDR3 runs 14 residues. With 4 bases removed from V and 2 bases from J, the gap between germline ends came to 12 bases. Per the germline V gene, CDR1 is SGHRS and CDR2 is YFSETQ. DNA for the CDR3: TGCGCCAGCAGCGGGAGACAGGCACAAGAGACCCAGTACTTC. Translation: CASSGRQAQETQYF.

This chain links TRBV18 with TRBJ2-2; 7 bases line up with TRBD2. CDR3 length: 14 amino acids. CDR1 KGHSH and CDR2 LQKENI come from the germline V gene. The junction had 8 bases not matched to a gene; V was cut back by 6 bases and J by 7 bases. The CDR3 region is CASSFGGLGGELFF. The CDR3 DNA sequence: TGTGCCAGCTCGTTCGGTGGACTAGGCGGGGAGCTGTTTTTT.

V and J are TRBV5-1 and TRBJ2-2; 8 bases fit TRBD2. The germline CDR1 and CDR2 sequences are SGHRS and YFSETQ. This CDR3 is built from 15 residues. V trimming: 4 bases; J trimming: 4 bases; junction bases outside the gene matches: 6. CDR3 sequence: CASSPGGASTGELFF. The CDR3 DNA reads TGCGCCAGCAGCCCGGGGGGGGCGAGCACCGGGGAGCTGTTTTTT.

CDR3: CASSPDTQNTEAFF. The CDR3 nucleotides read TGTGCCAGCTCACCGGACACTCAGAACACTGAAGCTTTCTTT. V usage is TRBV18 and J usage is TRBJ1-1; D possibly corresponds to TRBD1 (5 bases). The V gene lost 3 bases and the J gene lost 1 base, with 9 bases spanning the gap. The CDR3 extends over 14 amino acids. Germline values: CDR1 KGHSH, CDR2 LQKENI.

The chain is built from TRBV11-3 and TRBJ2-5, with D uncertain. From germline, CDR1 is SGHNT and CDR2 YENEEA. The CDR3 extends over 12 amino acids. Trimming took 2 bases from V and 3 from J, leaving 4 bases between them. This CDR3 is CASSLSKETQYF. The CDR3 DNA sequence: TGTGCCAGCAGCTTAAGCAAAGAGACCCAGTACTTC.

This sequence joins TRBV15 and TRBJ1-5; 7 bases map to TRBD1. With V trimmed by 3 bases and J by 4 bases, 6 bases remained unmatched. This CDR3 is 15 amino acids long. Germline V gives CDR1 LNHNV, CDR2 YYDKDF (reference sequence). The CDR3 is CATSREGQNNQPQHF. For the CDR3, the DNA is TGTGCCACCAGCAGGGAGGGACAGAATAATCAGCCCCAGCATTTT. Complete variable domain (other parts from reference TRBV15 and TRBJ1-5): DAMVIQNPRYQVTQFGKPVTLSCSQTLNHNVMYWYQQKSSQAPKLLFHYYDKDFNNEADTPDNFQSRRPNTSFCFLDIRSPGLGDTAMYLCATSREGQNNQPQHFGDGTRLSIL.

The chain uses TRBV6-5 and TRBJ1-5, with 10 bases that match TRBD1. CDR3 length equals 15 residues. The germline V gene has CDR1 MNHEY and CDR2 SVGAGI. The junction had 6 bases not matched to a gene; V was cut back by 6 bases and J by 4 bases. The CDR3 DNA reads TGTGCCAGCAGAACGGACAGGGGGACGAATCAGCCCCAGCATTTT. Protein product: CASRTDRGTNQPQHF.

This clone was observed a single time. V is TRBV12-3 or TRBV12-4 and J is TRBJ1-2; 7 positions agree with TRBD1. V was clipped by 8 bases and J by 4 bases; unmatched bases: 4. The CDR3 totals 12 residues. CDR3 residues: CASDRDGYGYTF. The CDR3 DNA reads TGTGCCAGCGACAGGGATGGCTATGGCTACACCTTC.

The V call is TRBV7-3, the J call TRBJ2-3; D not resolved. CDR3 length equals 16 residues. Trimming cost V 1 base and J 6 bases, with 17 bases left between them. The V gene's germline CDR1 is SGHTA and CDR2 FQGTGA. This chain's CDR3 is CASSLMSAGVADTQYF. The CDR3 DNA sequence: TGTGCCAGCAGCTTAATGAGCGCAGGAGTGGCGGATACGCAGTATTTT.

This clone is a singleton in its sample. The rearrangement joins TRBV9 to TRBJ2-1; TRBD2 agrees at 7 bases. CDR3 length equals 12 residues. The junction had 4 bases not matched to a gene; V was cut back by 4 bases and J by 9 bases. Looked up from germline, CDR1 is SGDLS and CDR2 is YYNGEE. CDR3 amino acids: CASSWGRGEQFF. CDR3 coding DNA: TGTGCCAGCAGCTGGGGGAGGGGTGAGCAGTTCTTC.

The V and J genes are TRBV30 and TRBJ1-6; D gene unclear. Trimming cost V 4 bases and J 6 bases, with 10 bases left between them. CDR3 length equals 13 residues. Germline CDR1 and CDR2: GTSNPN and SVGIG (reference sequence). The CDR3 coding sequence is TGTGCCTGGAAATGGGTCGGTAATTCACCCCTCCACTTT. This codes for CAWKWVGNSPLHF.

CDR3 amino acids: CASSYDVGLAGVEQFF. Written as DNA, the CDR3 is TGTGCCAGCAGTTACGACGTTGGACTAGCGGGAGTTGAGCAGTTCTTC. This chain joins TRBV6-5 and TRBJ2-1; 13 bases map to TRBD2. CDR1 MNHEY and CDR2 SVGAGI come from the germline V gene. CDR3 length equals 16 residues. V lost 2 bases and J lost 9; bases outside the gene matches: 7.

V is TRBV18 and J is TRBJ1-2; D is unclear. V was shortened by 6 bases and J by 6 bases, with 8 bases between the two germline ends. Germline CDR1 and CDR2: KGHSH and LQKENI. The CDR3 is 11 residues long. CDR3 in amino acids: CASSPFDGYTF. The CDR3 DNA follows: TGTGCCAGCTCCCCGTTTGATGGCTACACCTTC.

The chain recombines TRBV19 with TRBJ2-3; maybe TRBD1 (6 bases). V was cut by 6 bases and J by 2 bases, with 21 bases left in between. The CDR3 has 17 amino acids. CDR1 LNHDA and CDR2 SQIVND come from the germline V gene (reference sequence). CDR3 in DNA: TGTGCCAGTAGCTCAACCCCGGGGACACTGGTCACAGATACGCAGTATTTT. Translated: CASSSTPGTLVTDTQYF.

J is TRBJ2-3 and V is TRBV6-5, with D perhaps TRBD1 or TRBD2 (6 bases each). The CDR3 has 14 residues. Germline CDR1 is MNHEY and CDR2 is SVGAGI. V dropped 7 bases and J dropped 3 bases, with 14 bases sitting between them. CDR3 residues: CASMGGLGTDTQYF. As DNA, the CDR3 is TGTGCCAGCATGGGGGGCCTCGGGACAGATACGCAGTATTTT.

This clone was observed once. This chain connects TRBV19 to TRBJ2-3; D unclear. Trimming took 6 bases from V and 5 from J, leaving 3 bases between them. CDR1 and CDR2 from the germline V gene are LNHDA and SQIVND (reference sequence). The CDR3 runs 10 residues. The CDR3 bases are TGTGCCAGTAGGGGAGATACGCAGTATTTT. Translating gives CASRGDTQYF.

J is TRBJ2-2 and V is TRBV2; 7 positions match TRBD1. With V trimmed by 6 bases and J by 7 bases, 8 bases remained unmatched. Germline CDR1 reads SNHLY; CDR2 reads FYNNEI. The CDR3 has 14 residues. CDR3 nucleotides: TGTGCCAGCAGCCCGACAGGGATTGGCGGGGAGCTGTTTTTT. This translates into CASSPTGIGGELFF.